The 14 T cell receptor beta chains below come from one sample, sequenced in a study of T cell repertoires in cytomegalovirus infection (dated by TCRdb to the late 2010s). Reading the label with the study, this specimen's treatment or condition is: in vitro stimulation with specific CMV peptide epitopes to enrich CMV-specific T cells. Sequencing used an Illumina HiSeq 1500. TCRdb itself trimmed the public reads at Q25 with fastp, ran MiXCR and retained productive beta chains. Rows are combined by CDR3 protein, so each entry shows the most common genes and DNA. For this sample there are about 47,000 distinct CDR3 sequences; 15% to 25% appear just once. The ten top clones hold roughly 50% of the sample. Which antigens these TCRs recognize remains unknown. The specimen comprised CD8+ T cells from cultured PBMCs, sampled from culture after CMV antigen stimulation. These receptors were obtained from a human donor in good health (CMV status not recorded). Some clones in this sample may be carry-over from other donors' samples.

This clonotype has at least ten counts. V is TRBV6-2 or TRBV6-3 and J is TRBJ1-4; 9 bases are a match to TRBD1. After removal of 5 bases from V and 8 bases from J, the junction contained 9 bases not matched to a gene. The V gene's germline CDR1 is MNHEY and CDR2 SVGEGT. This CDR3 is built from 15 residues. The CDR3, as DNA: TGTGCCAGCAGTCCTCCCGGGACAGGGATGGAAAAACTGTTTTTT. It encodes CASSPPGTGMEKLFF.

The chain has TRBV19 and TRBJ2-3, with D unclear. Per germline, CDR1 LNHDA and CDR2 SQIVND (reference sequence). The V end was cut by 10 bases, the J end by 1 base, with 12 bases between. CDR3 length equals 13 residues. DNA of the CDR3: TGTGCCACTCGGCCGCCGGGCACAGATACGCAGTATTTT. Its protein is CATRPPGTDTQYF.

The chain has TRBV12-5 and TRBJ2-2; D is undetermined. Trimming pared 7 bases from V and 7 bases from J, leaving 10 bases between. Germline V gives CDR1 LGHNT, CDR2 FRNRAP. This CDR3 has 12 amino acids. The CDR3 DNA is TGTGCTAGTGAGGGCATGGTCGGGGAGCTGTTTTTT. It is translated as CASEGMVGELFF.

This clonotype was recorded many times. J is TRBJ2-7 and V is TRBV7-2; D is ambiguous. Germline CDR1 is SGHTA and CDR2 is FQGNSA. V was pared by 1 base and J by 2 bases, with 12 bases between. The CDR3 is made up of 15 amino acids. CDR3 in amino acids: CASSLGSVGPYEQYF. The CDR3 nucleotides are TGTGCCAGCAGCTTAGGGTCCGTAGGACCCTACGAGCAGTACTTC.

The chain couples TRBV29-1 to TRBJ1-5; 11 bases align to TRBD1. Trimming removed 4 bases from V and 4 bases from J; junction bases left unmatched: 9. Germline CDR1 is SQVTM and CDR2 is ANQGSEA. The CDR3 consists of 16 residues. This CDR3 is CSVALTGTGGNQPQHF. DNA for the CDR3: TGCAGCGTTGCCCTAACCGGGACAGGGGGAAATCAGCCCCAGCATTTT.

This clonotype was counted only a few times. As DNA, the CDR3 is TGCGCCAGCAGCCAAGATATCGTCGAGGGCTTGCTGAGCTACGAGCAGTACTTC. Residues: CASSQDIVEGLLSYEQYF. J is TRBJ2-7 and V is TRBV4-3; perhaps TRBD2 as D (5 bases). CDR1 LGHNA and CDR2 YSLEER come from the germline V gene. Trimming removed 0 bases at V and 3 bases at J, with 21 bases between. This CDR3 spans 18 amino acids.

Here the CDR3 reads CASSPGADLWETQYF. CDR3 nucleotide sequence: TGTGCCAGCTCACCGGGCGCAGACCTGTGGGAGACCCAGTACTTC. V gene TRBV18 combines with J gene TRBJ2-5; D gene ambiguous. This CDR3 is 15 amino acids long. Germline loops: CDR1 KGHSH, CDR2 LQKENI. V shed 3 bases and J shed 5 bases, with 16 bases lying between them.

The V gene is TRBV4-3, the J gene TRBJ1-1; possibly TRBD1 for D (6 bases). The V and J ends lost 3 bases and 2 bases respectively, with 7 bases between them. The CDR3 loop spans 13 amino acids. Per germline, CDR1 LGHNA and CDR2 YSLEER. The CDR3 DNA reads TGCGCCAGCAGCCAGACAGGAAACACTGAAGCTTTCTTT. This sequence encodes CASSQTGNTEAFF.

Worth noting for this clonotype: This clone may be a read error of a much larger clone one base away. V gene TRBV7-6 combines with J gene TRBJ2-5; TRBD1 matches at 7 bases. The germline gives CDR1 SGHVS, CDR2 FNYEAQ. The length of the CDR3 is 16 residues. CDR3 nucleotide sequence: TGTGCCAGCAACCTACCCACCGGGACAGCGGAAGAGACCCAGAACTTC. Translated, it gives CASNLPTGTAEETQNF.

This clonotype was seen ten or more times. The V gene is TRBV7-2, the J gene TRBJ2-2; 8 positions agree with TRBD1. Germline values: CDR1 SGHTA, CDR2 FQGNSA. J gave up 2 bases and V 4 bases, and 12 bases lay outside the gene matches. The CDR3 runs 18 residues. The CDR3 spells CASSSDRAKRLNTGELFF. The CDR3 coding sequence is TGTGCCAGCAGCTCGGACAGGGCCAAGCGCCTCAACACCGGGGAGCTGTTTTTT.

This clonotype was detected many times. This chain connects TRBV7-9 to TRBJ2-3, with TRBD2 matching over 15 bases. In germline, CDR1 is SEHNR, CDR2 FQNEAQ (reference sequence). V lost 7 bases, J lost 4 bases, and 6 bases stayed unmatched. The length of the CDR3 is 16 residues. CDR3 DNA: TGTGCCAGCACCGATGGGACTAGCGGGGGGCCAGATACGCAGTATTTT. Translating gives CASTDGTSGGPDTQYF.

This clonotype was detected many times. The chain carries TRBV7-2 and TRBJ2-1; no clear D gene. Trimming cost V 2 bases and J 0 bases, with 11 bases left between them. CDR1 is SGHTA and CDR2 is FQGNSA in the germline V gene. The CDR3 is 16 amino acids. CDR3 in amino acids: CASSLSAPGSYNEQFF. The CDR3 DNA reads as TGTGCCAGCAGCTTATCTGCTCCTGGCTCCTACAATGAGCAGTTCTTC. The variable domain in full, with the rest retrieved from reference TRBV7-2 and TRBJ2-1, is GAGVSQSPSNKVTEKGKDVELRCDPISGHTALYWYRQSLGQGLEFLIYFQGNSAPDKSGLPSDRFSAERTGGSVSTLTIQRTQQEDSAVYLCASSLSAPGSYNEQFFGPGTRLTVL.

This clonotype was observed a few times. The rearrangement links TRBV5-1 to TRBJ2-7, with 7 bases matching TRBD1. With 3 bases clipped from V and 7 bases from J, the junction kept 7 bases outside the gene matches. The CDR3 runs 13 residues. Germline V gene sequence: CDR1 SGHRS, CDR2 YFSETQ. The CDR3, as DNA: TGCGCCAGCAGCTGGGGACAGACCCGGGAGCAGTACTTC. Translation: CASSWGQTREQYF.

The gene calls are TRBV5-1 and TRBJ1-1; the D gene is possibly TRBD1 (6 bases). There are 15 residues in the CDR3. Trimming stripped 1 base from V and 2 bases from J, with 12 bases between. Per germline, CDR1 SGHRS and CDR2 YFSETQ. CDR3 loop: CASSLSPGTNTEAFF. Here the CDR3 DNA reads TGCGCCAGCAGCTTGAGTCCCGGGACAAACACTGAAGCTTTCTTT.